This T cell receptor beta chain originates from a study of cytomegalovirus exposure and HLA in healthy donors. The study, taken as a whole, reports: Highest at DRB1 and lowest at HLA-C, TCR association rates differed among HLA loci in a later analysis. TCR beta sequences reportedly predicted the HLA-A and HLA-B alleles of most subjects accurately.

The PCR had 60 Vbeta and 13 Jbeta primers. Produced via immunoSEQ multiplex PCR; TCRdb's table is partial and in-frame only. The table records roughly 220,000 clones, about 81% of them present only once. Likely unrecorded immune exposures existed in these nominally healthy donors. This CDR3 is 13 amino acids long. Trimming took off 2 bases at V and 6 bases at J, with 7 bases between the two ends. CDR1 is SEHNR, CDR2 FQNEAQ, per germline (reference sequence). Concerning this clone itself: The antigen is unknown.

Sequenced material: PBMCs. The receptor comes from a woman between 40 and 50 years old in good health and CMV-seronegative. V usage is TRBV7-9 and J usage is TRBJ2-2; D may be TRBD2 (5 bases). The CDR3 loop reads CASSLLDSGELFF. The CDR3 region has the DNA TGTGCCAGCAGCTTATTGGACTCCGGGGAGCTGTTTTTT.